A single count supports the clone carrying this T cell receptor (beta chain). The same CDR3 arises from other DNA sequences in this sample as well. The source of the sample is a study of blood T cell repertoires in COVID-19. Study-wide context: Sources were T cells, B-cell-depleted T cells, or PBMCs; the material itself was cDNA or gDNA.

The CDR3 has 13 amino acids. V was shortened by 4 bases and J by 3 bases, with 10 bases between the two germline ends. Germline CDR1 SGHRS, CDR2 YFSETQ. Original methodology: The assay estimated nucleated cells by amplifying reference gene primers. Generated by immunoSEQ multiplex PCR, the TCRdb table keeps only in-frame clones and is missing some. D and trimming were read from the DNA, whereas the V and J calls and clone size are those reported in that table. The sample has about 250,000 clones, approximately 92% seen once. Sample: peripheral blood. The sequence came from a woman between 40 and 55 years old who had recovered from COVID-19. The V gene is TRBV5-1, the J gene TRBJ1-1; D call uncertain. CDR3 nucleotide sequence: TGCGCCAGCAGCCCGACGGGTGACACTGAAGCTTTCTTT. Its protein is CASSPTGDTEAFF.